Presented here are 3 T cell receptor beta chains from one specimen sequenced in a study of T cells in Graves' hyperthyroidism and ophthalmopathy. RNA transcripts served as the template for amplifying TCR beta CDR3 regions. Primed by the HTBI set, a first-round RT-PCR was run on the TCR CDR3. TCRdb called the multiplex PCR reads again in MiXCR, with one record for every CDR3 protein. The table includes some 800,000 distinct CDR3 sequences, roughly 37% detected once. Sample: blood. Source of these receptors: a man aged 18 to 29 with Graves' hyperthyroidism.

V usage is TRBV6-4 and J usage is TRBJ1-6; D call uncertain. The CDR3 covers 16 residues. Trimming removed 8 bases at V and 1 base at J, with 15 bases between. CDR1 and CDR2 from the germline V gene are MRHNA and SNTAGT. Here the CDR3 DNA reads TGTGCCAGCTCGAACTCCTGTGGGTCCTATAATTCACCCCTCCACTTT. Amino acids: CASSNSCGSYNSPLHF.

This chain joins TRBV19 and TRBJ2-7, with 7 bases fitting TRBD2. Unmatched junction bases numbered 5, after V lost 0 bases and J lost 0 bases. The CDR3 has 16 residues. Per germline, CDR1 LNHDA and CDR2 SQIVND (reference sequence). CDR3 sequence: CASSIDLGLNSYEQYF. Written as DNA, the CDR3 is TGTGCCAGTAGTATAGACCTGGGACTAAACTCCTACGAGCAGTACTTC.

This clonotype was counted a few times. The chain is built from TRBV9 and TRBJ1-6, with D possibly TRBD1 on 5 matching bases. The length of the CDR3 is 15 residues. The V gene's germline CDR1 is SGDLS and CDR2 YYNGEE. The V end was cut by 7 bases, the J end by 10 bases, with 21 bases between. The CDR3 spells CASSAGTVEGSPLHF. The DNA of the CDR3 is TGTGCCAGCTCGGCTGGGACGGTTGAAGGGTCACCCCTCCACTTT.